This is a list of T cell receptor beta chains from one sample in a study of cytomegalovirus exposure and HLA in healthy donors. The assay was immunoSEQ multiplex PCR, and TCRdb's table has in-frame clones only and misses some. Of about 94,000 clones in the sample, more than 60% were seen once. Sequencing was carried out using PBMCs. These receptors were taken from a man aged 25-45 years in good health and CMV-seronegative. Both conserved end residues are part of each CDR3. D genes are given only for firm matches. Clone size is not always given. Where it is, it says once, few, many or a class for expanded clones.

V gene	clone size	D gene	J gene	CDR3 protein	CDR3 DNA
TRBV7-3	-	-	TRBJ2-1	CASSLTRGIGDEQFF	TGTGCCAGCAGCTTAACGCGCGGGATTGGCGATGAGCAGTTCTTC
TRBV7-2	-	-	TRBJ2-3	CASSELSRATTQYF	TGTGCCAGCAGCGAATTGTCCCGTGCTACTACGCAGTATTTT
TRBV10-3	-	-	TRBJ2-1	CAISSRTISHNEQFF	TGTGCCATCAGTTCACGGACTATCTCCCACAATGAGCAGTTCTTC
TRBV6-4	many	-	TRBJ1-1	CASSEVGGSNTEAFF	TGTGCCAGCAGTGAGGTCGGGGGGAGTAACACTGAAGCTTTCTTT
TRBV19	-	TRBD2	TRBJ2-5	CASSTASGQETQYF	TGTGCCAGTAGTACGGCTAGCGGGCAAGAGACCCAGTACTTC
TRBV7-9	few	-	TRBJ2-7	CSSSFSRGDEQYF	TGTTCCAGCAGCTTTTCCAGGGGCGACGAGCAGTACTTC
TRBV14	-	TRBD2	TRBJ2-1	CASSSILAGSSYNEQFF	TGTGCCAGCAGCTCAATCCTAGCGGGATCGTCCTACAATGAGCAGTTCTTC
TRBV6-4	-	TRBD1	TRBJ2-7	CASSGQGDSYEQYF	TGTGCCAGCAGTGGACAGGGAGACTCCTACGAGCAGTACTTC
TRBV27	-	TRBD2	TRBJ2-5	CASGDGAGAGETQYF	TGTGCCAGCGGCGACGGCGCGGGAGCCGGGGAGACCCAGTACTTC
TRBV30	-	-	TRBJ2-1	CAWGGWRSSYNEQFF	TGTGCCTGGGGAGGGTGGCGGAGCTCCTACAATGAGCAGTTCTTC
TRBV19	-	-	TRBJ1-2	CASLGQRTPGYTF	TGTGCCAGCCTAGGACAGCGCACTCCTGGCTACACCTTC
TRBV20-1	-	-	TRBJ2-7	CSVPGASEQYF	TGCAGTGTTCCAGGGGCCTCCGAGCAGTACTTC
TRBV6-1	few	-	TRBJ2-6	CASSETSSGANVLTF	TGTGCCAGCAGTGAGACTTCCTCTGGGGCCAACGTCCTGACTTTC
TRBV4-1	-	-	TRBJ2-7	CASSQADWTKGEQYF	TGCGCCAGCAGCCAAGCCGATTGGACTAAAGGCGAGCAGTACTTC
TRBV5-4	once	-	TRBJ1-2	CASRVVDSYGYTF	TGTGCCAGCAGGGTAGTAGATTCCTATGGCTACACCTTC
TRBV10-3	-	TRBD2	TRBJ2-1	CAISELAGPLDNEQFF	TGTGCCATCAGTGAGCTAGCGGGACCCCTGGACAATGAGCAGTTCTTC
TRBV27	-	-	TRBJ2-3	CASSSWEAGYAQYF	TGTGCCAGCAGTTCGTGGGAGGCCGGGTACGCGCAGTATTTT
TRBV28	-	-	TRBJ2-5	CASSISGLARGWETQYF	TGTGCCAGCTCCATATCCGGGCTAGCGCGAGGCTGGGAGACCCAGTACTTC
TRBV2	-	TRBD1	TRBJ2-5	CASSPRTGKETQYF	TGTGCCAGCAGCCCCCGGACAGGGAAAGAGACCCAGTACTTC
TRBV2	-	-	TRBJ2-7	CASSWSANEQYF	TGTGCCAGCAGTTGGTCCGCTAACGAGCAGTACTTC